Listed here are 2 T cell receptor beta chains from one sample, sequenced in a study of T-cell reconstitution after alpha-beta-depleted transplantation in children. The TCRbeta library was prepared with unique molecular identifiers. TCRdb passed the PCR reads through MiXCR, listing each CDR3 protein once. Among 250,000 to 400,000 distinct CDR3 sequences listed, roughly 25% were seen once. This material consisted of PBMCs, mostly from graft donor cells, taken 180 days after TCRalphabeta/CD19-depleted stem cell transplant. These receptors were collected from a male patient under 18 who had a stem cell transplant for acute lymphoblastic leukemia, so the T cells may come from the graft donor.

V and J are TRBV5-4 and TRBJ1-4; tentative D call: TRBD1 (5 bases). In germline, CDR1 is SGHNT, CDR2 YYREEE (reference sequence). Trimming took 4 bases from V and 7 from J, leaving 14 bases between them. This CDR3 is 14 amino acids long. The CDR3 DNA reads TGTGCCAGCAGCGAAGGACAACGGCGTGAAAAACTGTTTTTT. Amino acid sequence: CASSEGQRREKLFF. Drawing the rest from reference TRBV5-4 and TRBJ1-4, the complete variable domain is ETGVTQSPTHLIKTRGQQVTLRCSSQSGHNTVSWYQQALGQGPQFIFQYYREEENGRGNFPPRFSGLQFPNYSSELNVNALELDDSALYLCASSEGQRREKLFFGSGTQLSVL.

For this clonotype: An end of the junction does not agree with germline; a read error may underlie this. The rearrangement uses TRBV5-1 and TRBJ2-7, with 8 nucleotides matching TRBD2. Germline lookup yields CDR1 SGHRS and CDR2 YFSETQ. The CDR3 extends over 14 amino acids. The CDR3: CASCWGTGLADDFF. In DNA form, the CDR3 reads TGCGCCAGCTGCTGGGGAACTGGACTAGCCGACGATTTCTTC.